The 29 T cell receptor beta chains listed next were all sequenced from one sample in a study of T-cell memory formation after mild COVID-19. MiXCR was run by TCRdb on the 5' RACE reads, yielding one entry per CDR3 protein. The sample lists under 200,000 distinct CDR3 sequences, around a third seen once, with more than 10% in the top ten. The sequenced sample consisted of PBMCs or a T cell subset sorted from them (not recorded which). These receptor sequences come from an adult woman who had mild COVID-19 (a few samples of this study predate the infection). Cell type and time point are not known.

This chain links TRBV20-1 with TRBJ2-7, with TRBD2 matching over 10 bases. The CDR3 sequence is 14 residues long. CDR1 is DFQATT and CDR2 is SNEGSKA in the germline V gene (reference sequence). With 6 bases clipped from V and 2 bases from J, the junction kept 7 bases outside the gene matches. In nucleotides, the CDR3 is TGCAGTGCAAAACTAGCGGGAAGGGCCTACGAGCAGTACTTC. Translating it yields CSAKLAGRAYEQYF.

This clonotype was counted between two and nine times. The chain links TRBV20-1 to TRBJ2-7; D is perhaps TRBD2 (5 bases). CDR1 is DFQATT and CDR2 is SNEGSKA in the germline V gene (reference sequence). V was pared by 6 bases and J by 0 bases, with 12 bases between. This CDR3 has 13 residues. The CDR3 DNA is TGCAGTGCCAAGTGGGAGAGCTCCTACGAGCAGTACTTC. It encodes CSAKWESSYEQYF.

The CDR3 nucleotides read TGTGCCAGCAGCTTAGTCGGCTGGGAGCTGTTTTTT. Translating gives CASSLVGWELFF. The V and J genes are TRBV7-2 and TRBJ2-2; no reliable D call. The CDR3 has 12 residues. Germline CDR1 and CDR2: SGHTA and FQGNSA. Trimming took off 1 base at V and 9 bases at J, with 6 bases between the two ends.

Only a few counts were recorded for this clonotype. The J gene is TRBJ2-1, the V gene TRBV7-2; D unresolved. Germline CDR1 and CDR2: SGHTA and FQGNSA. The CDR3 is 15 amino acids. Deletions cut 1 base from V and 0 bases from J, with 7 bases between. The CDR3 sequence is CASSLGMSSYNEQFF. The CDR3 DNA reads TGTGCCAGCAGCTTAGGTATGAGCTCCTACAATGAGCAGTTCTTC.

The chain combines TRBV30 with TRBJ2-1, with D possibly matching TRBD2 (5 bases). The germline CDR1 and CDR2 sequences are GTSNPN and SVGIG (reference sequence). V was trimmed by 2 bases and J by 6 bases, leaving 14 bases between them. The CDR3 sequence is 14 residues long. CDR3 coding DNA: TGTGCCTGGAGTCGAGGACTCGCTACCAATGAGCAGTTCTTC. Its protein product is CAWSRGLATNEQFF.

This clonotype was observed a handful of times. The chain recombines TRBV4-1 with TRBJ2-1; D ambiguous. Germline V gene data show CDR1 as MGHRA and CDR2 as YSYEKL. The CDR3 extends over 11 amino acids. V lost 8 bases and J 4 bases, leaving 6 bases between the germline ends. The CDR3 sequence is CASGEYNEQFF. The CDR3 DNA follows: TGCGCCAGCGGAGAATACAATGAGCAGTTCTTC.

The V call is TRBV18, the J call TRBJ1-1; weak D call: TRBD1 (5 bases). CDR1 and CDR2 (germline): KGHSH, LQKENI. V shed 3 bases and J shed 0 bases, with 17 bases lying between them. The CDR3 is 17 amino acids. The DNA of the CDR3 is TGTGCCAGCTCACCGGGTAGGCGAGACAGACTGAACACTGAAGCTTTCTTT. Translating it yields CASSPGRRDRLNTEAFF.

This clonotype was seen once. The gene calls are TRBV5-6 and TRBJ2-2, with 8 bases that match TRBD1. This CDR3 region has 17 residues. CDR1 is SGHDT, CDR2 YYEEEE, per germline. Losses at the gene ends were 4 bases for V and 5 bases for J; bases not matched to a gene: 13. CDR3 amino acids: CASSPGTGLDGTGELFF. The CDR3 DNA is TGTGCCAGCAGCCCCGGGACAGGTTTGGACGGTACCGGGGAGCTGTTTTTT. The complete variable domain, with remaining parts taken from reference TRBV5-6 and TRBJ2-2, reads DAGVTQSPTHLIKTRGQQVTLRCSPKSGHDTVSWYQQALGQGPQFIFQYYEEEERQRGNFPDRFSGHQFPNYSSELNVNALLLGDSALYLCASSPGTGLDGTGELFFGEGSRLTVL.

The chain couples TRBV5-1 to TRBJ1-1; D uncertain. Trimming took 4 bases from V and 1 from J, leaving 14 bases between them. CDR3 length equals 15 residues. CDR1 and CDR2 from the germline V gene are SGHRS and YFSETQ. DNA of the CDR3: TGCGCCAGCAGCCGAACAGAGGCTGCGAACACTGAAGCTTTCTTT. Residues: CASSRTEAANTEAFF.

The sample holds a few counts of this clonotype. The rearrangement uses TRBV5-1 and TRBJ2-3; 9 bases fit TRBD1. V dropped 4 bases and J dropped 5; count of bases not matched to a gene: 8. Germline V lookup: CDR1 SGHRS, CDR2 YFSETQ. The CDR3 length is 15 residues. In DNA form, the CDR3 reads TGCGCCAGCAGCATACAGGGGGCGATGGGAGATACGCAGTATTTT. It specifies CASSIQGAMGDTQYF. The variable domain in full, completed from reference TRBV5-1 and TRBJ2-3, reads KAGVTQTPRYLIKTRGQQVTLSCSPISGHRSVSWYQQTPGQGLQFLFEYFSETQRNKGNFPGRFSGRQFSNSRSEMNVSTLELGDSALYLCASSIQGAMGDTQYFGPGTRLTVL.

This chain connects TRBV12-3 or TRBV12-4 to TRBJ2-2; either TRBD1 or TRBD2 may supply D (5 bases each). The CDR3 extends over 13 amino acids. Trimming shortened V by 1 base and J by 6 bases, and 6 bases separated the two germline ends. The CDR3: CASSLGGPGELFF. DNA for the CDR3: TGTGCCAGCAGTTTAGGGGGACCCGGGGAGCTGTTTTTT.

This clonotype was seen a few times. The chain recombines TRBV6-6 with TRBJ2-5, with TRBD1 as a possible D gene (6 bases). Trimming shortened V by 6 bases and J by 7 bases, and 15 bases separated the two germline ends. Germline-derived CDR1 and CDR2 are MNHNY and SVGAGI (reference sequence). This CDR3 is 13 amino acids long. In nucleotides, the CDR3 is TGTGCCAGCAGCCGCGGACAGACCACGACCCAGTACTTC. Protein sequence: CASSRGQTTTQYF.

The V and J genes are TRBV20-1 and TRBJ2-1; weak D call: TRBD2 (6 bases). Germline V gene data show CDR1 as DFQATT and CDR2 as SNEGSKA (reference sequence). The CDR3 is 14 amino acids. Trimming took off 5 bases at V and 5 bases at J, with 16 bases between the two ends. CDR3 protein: CSADGSSANNEQFF. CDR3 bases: TGCAGTGCTGACGGATCTAGCGCAAACAATGAGCAGTTCTTC.

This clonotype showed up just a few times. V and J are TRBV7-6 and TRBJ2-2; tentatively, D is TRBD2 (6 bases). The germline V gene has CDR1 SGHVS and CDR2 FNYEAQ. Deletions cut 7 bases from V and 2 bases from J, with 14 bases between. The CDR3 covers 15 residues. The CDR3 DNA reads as TGTGCCAGCAACCCGGGACTGGATAACACCGGGGAGCTGTTTTTT. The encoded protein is CASNPGLDNTGELFF.

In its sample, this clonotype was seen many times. DNA of the CDR3: TGTGCCAGCAGCCTCGCGACAGGGGGTCTGAACACTGAAGCTTTCTTT. This sequence encodes CASSLATGGLNTEAFF. The chain couples TRBV9 to TRBJ1-1, with TRBD1 matching over 9 bases. The V and J ends lost 4 bases and 0 bases, in that order; junction bases with no gene match: 7. This CDR3 comprises 16 residues. Germline V gene data show CDR1 as SGDLS and CDR2 as YYNGEE. Using reference TRBV9 and TRBJ1-1 for the parts outside the CDR3, the full variable domain is DSGVTQTPKHLITATGQRVTLRCSPRSGDLSVYWYQQSLDQGLQFLIQYYNGEERAKGNILERFSAQQFPDLHSELNLSSLELGDSALYFCASSLATGGLNTEAFFGQGTRLTVV.

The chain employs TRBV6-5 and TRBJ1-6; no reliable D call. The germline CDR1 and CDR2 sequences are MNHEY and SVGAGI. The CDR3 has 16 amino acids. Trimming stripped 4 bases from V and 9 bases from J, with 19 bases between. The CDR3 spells CASSLTPGAVGSPLHF. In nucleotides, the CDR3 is TGTGCCAGCAGTTTAACCCCAGGTGCCGTAGGTTCACCCCTCCACTTT.

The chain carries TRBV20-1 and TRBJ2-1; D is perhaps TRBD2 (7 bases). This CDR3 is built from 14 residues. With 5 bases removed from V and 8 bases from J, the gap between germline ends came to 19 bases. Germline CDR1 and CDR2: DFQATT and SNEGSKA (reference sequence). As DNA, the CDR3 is TGCAGTGCTCGATTGGGGGGGGCGTTCGATGAGCAGTTCTTC. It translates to CSARLGGAFDEQFF.

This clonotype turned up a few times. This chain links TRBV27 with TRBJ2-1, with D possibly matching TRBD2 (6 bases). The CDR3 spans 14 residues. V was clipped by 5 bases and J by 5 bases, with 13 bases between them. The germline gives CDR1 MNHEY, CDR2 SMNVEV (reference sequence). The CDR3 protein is CASSPSWTNNEQFF. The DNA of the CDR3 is TGTGCCAGCAGTCCATCCTGGACTAACAATGAGCAGTTCTTC.

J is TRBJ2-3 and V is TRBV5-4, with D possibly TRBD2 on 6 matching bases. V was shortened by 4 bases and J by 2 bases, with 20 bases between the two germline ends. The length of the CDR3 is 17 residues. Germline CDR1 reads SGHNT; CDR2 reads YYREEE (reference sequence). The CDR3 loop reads CASSGAPWRGLTDTQYF. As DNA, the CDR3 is TGTGCCAGCAGCGGTGCGCCGTGGCGGGGACTCACAGATACGCAGTATTTT. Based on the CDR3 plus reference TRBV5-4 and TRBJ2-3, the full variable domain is ETGVTQSPTHLIKTRGQQVTLRCSSQSGHNTVSWYQQALGQGPQFIFQYYREEENGRGNFPPRFSGLQFPNYSSELNVNALELDDSALYLCASSGAPWRGLTDTQYFGPGTRLTVL.

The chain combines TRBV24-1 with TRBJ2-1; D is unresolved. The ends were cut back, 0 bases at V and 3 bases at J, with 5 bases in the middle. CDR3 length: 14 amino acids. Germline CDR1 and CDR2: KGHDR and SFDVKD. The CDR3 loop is CATSDLPDYNEQFF. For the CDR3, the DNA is TGTGCCACCAGTGATTTGCCGGACTACAATGAGCAGTTCTTC.

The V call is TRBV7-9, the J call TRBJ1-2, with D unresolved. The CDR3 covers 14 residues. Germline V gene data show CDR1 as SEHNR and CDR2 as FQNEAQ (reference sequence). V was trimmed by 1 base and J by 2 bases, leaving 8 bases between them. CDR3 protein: CASSLGGTNYGYTF. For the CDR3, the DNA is TGTGCCAGCAGCTTAGGGGGTACGAACTATGGCTACACCTTC.

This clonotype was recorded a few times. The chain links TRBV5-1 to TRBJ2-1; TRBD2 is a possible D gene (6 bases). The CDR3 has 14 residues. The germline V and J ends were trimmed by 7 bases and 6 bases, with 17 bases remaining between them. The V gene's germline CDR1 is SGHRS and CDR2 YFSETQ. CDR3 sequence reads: CASGDSGPSNEQFF. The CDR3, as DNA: TGCGCCAGCGGCGACAGCGGGCCGAGCAATGAGCAGTTCTTC.

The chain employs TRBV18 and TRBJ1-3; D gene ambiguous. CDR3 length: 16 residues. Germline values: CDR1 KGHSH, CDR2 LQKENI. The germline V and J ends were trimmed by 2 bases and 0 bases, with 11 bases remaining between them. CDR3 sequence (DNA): TGTGCCAGCTCACCAGGGGAGCCGAGCTCTGGAAACACCATATATTTT. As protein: CASSPGEPSSGNTIYF.

The CDR3 protein is CAISESGDNQYF. In nucleotides, the CDR3 is TGTGCCATCAGTGAATCCGGGGACAATCAGTACTTC. V is TRBV10-3 and J is TRBJ2-7; the D gene is possibly TRBD1 (6 bases). In germline, CDR1 is ENHRY, CDR2 SYGVKD. The CDR3 runs to 12 residues. The V end lost 3 bases, the J end lost 10 bases, and 13 bases lay between the germline ends.

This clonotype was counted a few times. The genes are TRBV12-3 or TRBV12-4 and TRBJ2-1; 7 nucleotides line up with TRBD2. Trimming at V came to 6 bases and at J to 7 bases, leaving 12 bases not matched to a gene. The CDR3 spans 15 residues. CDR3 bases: TGTGCCAGCAGCTCTCGCTGGACTAGTCGAAATGAGCAGTTCTTC. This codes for CASSSRWTSRNEQFF.

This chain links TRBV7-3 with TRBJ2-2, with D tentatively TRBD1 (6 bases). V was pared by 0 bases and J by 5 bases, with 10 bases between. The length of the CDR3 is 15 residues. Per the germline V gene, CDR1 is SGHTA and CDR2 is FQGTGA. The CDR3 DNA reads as TGTGCCAGCAGCTTAACTGACAGGCCGACCGGGGAGCTGTTTTTT. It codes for CASSLTDRPTGELFF.

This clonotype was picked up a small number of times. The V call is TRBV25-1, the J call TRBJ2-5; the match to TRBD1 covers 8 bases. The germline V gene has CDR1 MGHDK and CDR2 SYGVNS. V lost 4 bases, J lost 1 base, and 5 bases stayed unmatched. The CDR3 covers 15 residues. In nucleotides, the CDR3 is TGTGCCAGCAGTGGGACAGGGTACGGCCAAGAGACCCAGTACTTC. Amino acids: CASSGTGYGQETQYF. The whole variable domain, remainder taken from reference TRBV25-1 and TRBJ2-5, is EADIYQTPRYLVIGTGKKITLECSQTMGHDKMYWYQQDPGMELHLIHYSYGVNSTEKGDLSSESTVSRIRTEHFPLTLESARPSHTSQYLCASSGTGYGQETQYFGPGTRLLVL.

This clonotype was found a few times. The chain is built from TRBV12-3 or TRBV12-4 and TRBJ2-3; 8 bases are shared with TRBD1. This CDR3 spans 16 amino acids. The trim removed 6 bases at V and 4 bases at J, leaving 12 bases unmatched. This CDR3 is CASSLPRDRGADTQYF. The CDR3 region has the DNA TGTGCCAGCAGCCTCCCCCGTGACAGGGGAGCAGATACGCAGTATTTT.

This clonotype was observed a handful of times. Written as DNA, the CDR3 is TGTGCCAGCACCTCGGGACAGACGAACACCGGGGAGCTGTTTTTT. This codes for CASTSGQTNTGELFF. The chain is built from TRBV7-2 and TRBJ2-2; TRBD1 matches at 7 bases. V lost 7 bases, J lost 0 bases, and 5 bases stayed unmatched. The CDR3 sequence is 15 residues long. The germline gives CDR1 SGHTA, CDR2 FQGNSA.